Presented here are 28 T cell receptor beta chains from one specimen sequenced in a study of blood T cell repertoires in COVID-19. Only in-frame clones appear in the TCRdb table, and some are missing; sequencing was by immunoSEQ multiplex PCR. This sample has a few hundred thousand clones, with around 83% found just once. The sequencing sample was made of peripheral blood. These receptors were taken from a man aged 35-49 years who had recovered from COVID-19.

The rearrangement links TRBV7-8 to TRBJ1-6; D is perhaps TRBD1 (5 bases). Germline V gene data show CDR1 as SGHVS and CDR2 as FQNEAQ. The CDR3 totals 14 residues. Trimming removed 5 bases at V and 5 bases at J, with 10 bases between. The chain's CDR3 is CASSPDRNNSPLHF. CDR3 DNA: TGTGCCAGCAGCCCCGACAGAAATAATTCACCCCTCCACTTT.

The chain employs TRBV9 and TRBJ2-7, with TRBD1 identical over 10 bases. The J segment lost 3 bases and the V segment lost 2 bases, leaving 2 bases of the junction unmatched. The CDR3 consists of 14 residues. Per germline, CDR1 SGDLS and CDR2 YYNGEE. In DNA form, the CDR3 reads TGTGCCAGCAGCGTTGGGACAGGGGACTACGAGCAGTACTTC. Translating it yields CASSVGTGDYEQYF.

The chain uses TRBV10-3 and TRBJ2-5, with 11 positions matching TRBD2. The CDR3 has 15 residues. Germline V gene lookup returns CDR1 ENHRY and CDR2 SYGVKD. Losses at the gene ends were 3 bases for V and 5 bases for J; bases not matched to a gene: 5. This CDR3 is CAISDTTSGSETQYF. CDR3 in DNA: TGTGCCATCAGTGATACTACTAGCGGGAGTGAGACCCAGTACTTC.

The table lists this clone with a count of one. This chain uses TRBV11-3 with TRBJ2-2; TRBD2 might be the D (5 bases). Trimming cost V 5 bases and J 4 bases, with 17 bases left between them. This CDR3 has 16 amino acids. From germline, CDR1 is SGHNT and CDR2 YENEEA. The CDR3 sequence is CASSDPPGVRTGELFF. CDR3 sequence (DNA): TGTGCCAGCAGCGACCCCCCCGGGGTCCGCACCGGGGAGCTGTTTTTT.

Note on this clone: The sample has other DNA sequences that encode this CDR3 too. This chain connects TRBV7-2 to TRBJ2-3, with 10 bases identical to TRBD2. This CDR3 region has 15 residues. J was trimmed by 5 bases and V by 1 base; bases with no gene match: 3. Germline CDR1 is SGHTA and CDR2 is FQGNSA. The CDR3 is CASSLVAGGEDTQYF. CDR3 coding DNA: TGTGCCAGCAGCTTAGTAGCGGGGGGCGAAGATACGCAGTATTTT.

V gene TRBV28 combines with J gene TRBJ2-1, with TRBD2 matching 9 bases. Germline V lookup: CDR1 MDHEN, CDR2 SYDVKM. This CDR3 has 18 residues. J gave up 1 base and V 1 base, and 8 bases lay outside the gene matches. The CDR3 sequence: CASSLSAGGLFSYNEQFF. The CDR3 DNA follows: TGTGCCAGCAGTTTATCCGCGGGAGGGCTATTTTCCTACAATGAGCAGTTCTTC.

The chain couples TRBV11-3 to TRBJ2-5; D is undetermined. The CDR3 has 13 amino acids. The germline V and J ends were trimmed by 5 bases and 4 bases, with 11 bases remaining between them. CDR1 is SGHNT and CDR2 is YENEEA in the germline V gene. CDR3 in amino acids: CASSPGGGETQYF. CDR3 nucleotide sequence: TGTGCCAGCAGCCCCGGCGGTGGAGAGACCCAGTACTTC.

The CDR3 sequence: CASSLGRTDEAFF. The CDR3 nucleotides are TGTGCCAGCAGCTTAGGGAGGACGGATGAAGCTTTCTTT. The chain uses TRBV11-2 and TRBJ1-1; D unresolved. The CDR3 runs to 13 residues. CDR1 is SGHAT and CDR2 is FQNNGV in the germline V gene. V lost 1 base and J lost 7, with 10 bases in between. The full variable domain, its missing parts supplied by reference TRBV11-2 and TRBJ1-1, is EAGVAQSPRYKIIEKRQSVAFWCNPISGHATLYWYQQILGQGPKLLIQFQNNGVVDDSQLPKDRFSAERLKGVDSTLKIQPAKLEDSAVYLCASSLGRTDEAFFGQGTRLTVV.

The J gene is TRBJ2-5, the V gene TRBV11-3; D is perhaps TRBD1 (5 bases). Germline V CDR1 and CDR2: SGHNT, YENEEA. With 0 bases removed from V and 3 bases from J, the gap between germline ends came to 11 bases. The CDR3 spans 15 residues. This CDR3 is CASSLDHRSEETQYF. The CDR3 nucleotides read TGTGCCAGCAGCTTAGATCACAGGTCGGAAGAGACCCAGTACTTC.

The chain has TRBV5-6 and TRBJ2-1, with D perhaps matching TRBD2 (5 bases). This CDR3 comprises 14 residues. The germline V and J ends were trimmed by 0 bases and 5 bases, with 9 bases remaining between them. Germline V gene lookup returns CDR1 SGHDT and CDR2 YYEEEE. CDR3 residues: CASSLELVDNEQFF. The CDR3 coding sequence is TGTGCCAGCAGCTTGGAACTAGTAGACAATGAGCAGTTCTTC.

CDR3 nucleotide sequence: TGTGCCAGCAGCCCCACTAATATAAGGCTCCAAGAGACCCAGTACTTC. Translation: CASSPTNIRLQETQYF. V usage is TRBV14 and J usage is TRBJ2-5; D gene uncertain. Trimming stripped 4 bases from V and 1 base from J, with 16 bases between. This CDR3 is 16 amino acids long. Looked up from germline, CDR1 is SGHDN and CDR2 is FVKESK. The full variable domain, its missing parts supplied by reference TRBV14 and TRBJ2-5, is EAGVTQFPSHSVIEKGQTVTLRCDPISGHDNLYWYRRVMGKEIKFLLHFVKESKQDESGMPNNRFLAERTGGTYSTLKVQPAELEDSGVYFCASSPTNIRLQETQYFGPGTRLLVL.

The chain carries TRBV7-6 and TRBJ2-1; 8 nucleotides match TRBD2. The CDR3 totals 15 residues. J was trimmed by 8 bases and V by 5 bases; bases with no gene match: 11. CDR1 and CDR2 from the germline V gene are SGHVS and FNYEAQ. As DNA, the CDR3 is TGTGCCAGCAGCCCTCTCGGACTAGCATTGGATGAGCAGTTCTTC. Translating it yields CASSPLGLALDEQFF.

In its sample, this clone was seen once. This chain links TRBV6-2 or TRBV6-3 with TRBJ2-3, with D unresolved. CDR1 and CDR2 (germline): MNHEY, SVGEGT. The CDR3 runs to 15 residues. Trimming took 1 base from V and 2 from J, leaving 10 bases between them. CDR3 nucleotide sequence: TGTGCCAGCAGTTACTTACAGTTAGTCACAGATACGCAGTATTTT. It translates to CASSYLQLVTDTQYF.

Of note for this clone: This same CDR3 is encoded by further DNA sequences in the sample. This chain uses TRBV7-2 with TRBJ2-1, with 7 bases matching TRBD2. Trimming removed 5 bases from V and 2 bases from J; junction bases left unmatched: 6. Germline CDR1 SGHTA, CDR2 FQGNSA. CDR3 length equals 15 residues. The CDR3, as DNA: TGTGCCAGCAGCCCCATAGCGGGCGCCTACAATGAGCAGTTCTTC. Translating gives CASSPIAGAYNEQFF.

V usage is TRBV9 and J usage is TRBJ2-2; 10 positions agree with TRBD2. Trimming at V came to 4 bases and at J to 1 base, leaving 4 bases not matched to a gene. CDR3 length: 16 amino acids. CDR1 is SGDLS and CDR2 is YYNGEE in the germline V gene. DNA for the CDR3: TGTGCCAGCAGCCCCCTAGCGGGAGAGAACACCGGGGAGCTGTTTTTT. It translates to CASSPLAGENTGELFF.

The chain is built from TRBV5-5 and TRBJ2-7; possibly TRBD2 for D (6 bases). V was pared by 2 bases and J by 6 bases, with 15 bases between. The CDR3 length is 14 residues. Germline loops: CDR1 SGHKS, CDR2 YYEKEE (reference sequence). The CDR3 DNA reads as TGTGCCAGCAGCTTTCGCGGGGACGGCGGCGAGCAGTACTTC. Its protein product is CASSFRGDGGEQYF.

This clone was seen a handful of times. The rearrangement uses TRBV9 and TRBJ1-1; D unresolved. Trimming removed 0 bases at V and 7 bases at J, with 10 bases between. This CDR3 region has 13 residues. The germline V gene encodes CDR1 SGDLS and CDR2 YYNGEE. CDR3 region: CASSVDSLNEAFF. The CDR3 nucleotides are TGTGCCAGCAGCGTAGACAGCTTGAATGAAGCTTTCTTT.

J is TRBJ1-2 and V is TRBV4-1; D remains ambiguous. The germline V gene encodes CDR1 MGHRA and CDR2 YSYEKL. This CDR3 region has 18 residues. Trimming took 2 bases from V and 3 from J, leaving 22 bases between them. DNA for the CDR3: TGCGCCAGCAGCCAACTCTTGCCAGGCCCTTGGTTGGACTATGGCTACACCTTC. It codes for CASSQLLPGPWLDYGYTF.

Comment on this clone: Other DNA sequences in this sample translate to the same CDR3. V is TRBV18 and J is TRBJ2-7; weak D call: TRBD1 (5 bases). Trimming removed 3 bases at V and 2 bases at J, with 11 bases between. Germline V lookup: CDR1 KGHSH, CDR2 LQKENI. The CDR3 is made up of 14 amino acids. CDR3 residues: CASSPPGLTYEQYF. CDR3 in DNA: TGTGCCAGCTCACCCCCAGGGCTGACCTACGAGCAGTACTTC.

The rearrangement joins TRBV2 to TRBJ1-2; maybe TRBD1 (5 bases). Germline-derived CDR1 and CDR2 are SNHLY and FYNNEI. The ends were cut back, 0 bases at V and 6 bases at J, with 14 bases in the middle. The CDR3 sequence is 15 residues long. The CDR3 DNA sequence: TGTGCCAGCAGTGAAGCCGGGACTTTCCGGGATGGCTACACCTTC. It is translated as CASSEAGTFRDGYTF.

This clone appeared a few times. The J gene is TRBJ2-3, the V gene TRBV6-2 or TRBV6-3, with 14 bases fitting TRBD2. Germline loops: CDR1 MNHEY, CDR2 SVGEGT. The CDR3 is made up of 15 amino acids. V lost 4 bases and J lost 4; bases outside the gene matches: 1. In DNA form, the CDR3 reads TGTGCCAGCAGTTTGACTAGCGGGGGGGCAGATACGCAGTATTTT. It codes for CASSLTSGGADTQYF.

This clone appeared a single time. The chain is built from TRBV7-9 and TRBJ2-5; 8 positions agree with TRBD2. Per germline, CDR1 SEHNR and CDR2 FQNEAQ (reference sequence). CDR3 length equals 13 residues. The CDR3 reads CAGRRGAQETQYF. The CDR3 coding sequence is TGTGCTGGGCGGCGGGGGGCTCAAGAGACCCAGTACTTC.

The gene calls are TRBV7-9 and TRBJ2-5; no clear D. Trimming removed 2 bases at V and 5 bases at J, with 12 bases between. CDR3 size: 14 residues. Germline CDR1 SEHNR, CDR2 FQNEAQ (reference sequence). The CDR3 coding sequence is TGTGCCAGCAGCTTACCCCCTCAGTGGGAGACCCAGTACTTC. It yields the protein CASSLPPQWETQYF.

This chain connects TRBV6-2 or TRBV6-3 to TRBJ2-2; tentatively, D is TRBD1 (5 bases). CDR3 length equals 13 residues. Germline CDR1 and CDR2: MNHEY and SVGEGT. Trimming removed 6 bases from V and 8 bases from J, with 13 bases in between. The CDR3 protein is CASRPYRIGELFF. The CDR3 coding sequence is TGTGCCAGCAGGCCTTACAGGATAGGGGAGCTGTTTTTT.

This clone appeared a single time. The chain employs TRBV7-6 and TRBJ2-7; TRBD2 might be the D (5 bases). The V gene lost 5 bases and the J gene lost 6 bases, with 11 bases spanning the gap. Germline V gene lookup returns CDR1 SGHVS and CDR2 FNYEAQ. The CDR3 is 12 residues long. The CDR3 here is CASSQVRGEQYF. CDR3 coding DNA: TGTGCCAGCAGCCAAGTACGGGGCGAGCAGTACTTC.

This clone appeared a single time. The chain joins TRBV3-1 (or the pseudogene TRBV3-2) to TRBJ2-3; D gene uncertain. The CDR3 contains 13 residues. Germline V gene sequence: CDR1 LGHDT, CDR2 YNNKEL (reference sequence). Trimming cost V 0 bases and J 4 bases, with 5 bases left between them. The CDR3, as DNA: TGTGCCAGCAGCCAAGATGGGCCAGATACGCAGTATTTT. The encoded protein is CASSQDGPDTQYF.

The chain combines TRBV7-2 with TRBJ1-4; D not certain. Germline CDR1 SGHTA, CDR2 FQGNSA. This CDR3 is 12 amino acids long. The germline V and J ends were trimmed by 5 bases and 8 bases, with 9 bases remaining between them. CDR3 residues: CASSPSREKLFF. In DNA form, the CDR3 reads TGTGCCAGCAGCCCCTCTAGGGAAAAACTGTTTTTT.

This rearrangement joins TRBV10-3 to TRBJ1-2; 8 bases fit TRBD1. The V and J ends lost 6 bases and 3 bases, in that order; junction bases with no gene match: 6. Germline CDR1 ENHRY, CDR2 SYGVKD. The CDR3 totals 14 residues. The CDR3 loop is CAISSGTGDYGYTF. The CDR3 nucleotides are TGTGCCATCAGCTCCGGGACAGGCGACTATGGCTACACCTTC.